Reported below is one T cell receptor (beta chain). These data come from a study of OX40 agonist ivuxolimab in advanced cancers. The germline gives CDR1 SGHNT, CDR2 YENEEA. V lost 5 bases and J lost 5, with 18 bases in between. The CDR3 runs to 15 residues. Using immunoSEQ multiplex PCR, the repertoire was profiled, and TCRdb retains in-frame clones only, with some absent. The table includes more than 55,000 clones, 86% detected once. The source is an adult with an advanced solid tumor such as melanoma, head and neck, liver or kidney cancer. The chain combines TRBV11-3 with TRBJ1-1; D might be TRBD1 (5 bases). The starting material was CD4+ or CD8+ T cells sorted from blood, obtained in a trial of the OX40 agonist ivuxolimab. The CDR3 loop is CASSSRDLAGTEAFF. Written as DNA, the CDR3 is TGTGCCAGCAGCAGCCGGGACCTCGCGGGGACTGAAGCTTTCTTT.